This TCR beta chain was captured in a study of cytomegalovirus exposure and HLA in healthy donors. PCR was performed using 60 Vbeta and 13 Jbeta primers. Some clones are missing from TCRdb's copy, which holds only in-frame ones; the method was immunoSEQ multiplex PCR. The table records about 140,000 clones, about 80% of them present only once. The germline gives CDR1 SGHRS, CDR2 YFSETQ. With V trimmed by 4 bases and J by 3 bases, 4 bases remained unmatched. The CDR3 totals 15 residues. In the case of this clone: Its antigen remains unknown.

Overall study results and limits: Follow-up analysis seemed to connect common viral pathogens with several of the most significant clusters identified.

The receptor's source is a young man in good health. Sequenced sample: PBMCs. The V gene is TRBV5-1, the J gene TRBJ2-3, with 11 bases lining up with TRBD1. DNA of the CDR3: TGCGCCAGCAGCCGCCGGGACAGGGGGACAGATACGCAGTATTTT. Its protein product is CASSRRDRGTDTQYF.